This T cell receptor beta chain was identified during a study of T cells in Graves' hyperthyroidism and ophthalmopathy. TCR beta CDR3 region amplification was performed from RNA transcripts. TCR CDR3 underwent first-round RT-PCR with the HTBI primer set. Using its own MiXCR run on the multiplex PCR reads, TCRdb lists one record per CDR3 protein. The sample shows roughly 510,000 distinct CDR3 sequences, less than 25% of them seen only once. A few counts support this clonotype. The V segment lost 6 bases and the J segment 4 bases; nucleotides outside the gene matches: 3. This CDR3 region has 14 residues. From germline, CDR1 is LNHDA and CDR2 SQIVND (reference sequence).

The sample comprised blood. V is TRBV19 and J is TRBJ1-1, with TRBD1 matching 12 bases. The TCR sequence derives from a man between 18 and 35 years old with Graves' hyperthyroidism. DNA of the CDR3: TGTGCCAGTAGGAGGGACAGGGGGCCCACTGAAGCTTTCTTT. Its translation is CASRRDRGPTEAFF.